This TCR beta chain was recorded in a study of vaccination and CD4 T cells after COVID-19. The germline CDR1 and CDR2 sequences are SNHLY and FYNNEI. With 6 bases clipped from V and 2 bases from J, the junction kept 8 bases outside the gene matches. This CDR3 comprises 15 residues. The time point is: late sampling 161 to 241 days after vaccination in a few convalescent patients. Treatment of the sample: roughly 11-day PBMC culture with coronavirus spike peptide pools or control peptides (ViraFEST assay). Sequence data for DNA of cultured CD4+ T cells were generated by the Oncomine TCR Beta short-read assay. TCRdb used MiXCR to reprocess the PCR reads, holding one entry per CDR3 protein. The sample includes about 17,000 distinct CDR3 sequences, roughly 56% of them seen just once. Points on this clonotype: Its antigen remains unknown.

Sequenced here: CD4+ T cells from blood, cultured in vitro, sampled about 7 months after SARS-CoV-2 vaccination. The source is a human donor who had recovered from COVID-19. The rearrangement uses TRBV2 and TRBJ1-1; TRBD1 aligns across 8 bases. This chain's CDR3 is CASRKPTGVNTEAFF. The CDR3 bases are TGTGCCAGCAGGAAACCGACAGGGGTCAACACTGAAGCTTTCTTT.